The TCR beta chain described here comes from a study of shared clonotypes between healthy human individuals. Overall study findings and caveats: Sorted-subset sequencing was shown by rarefaction to be incomplete despite large depth. Sharing of clonotypes among donors was expected to vary with sequencing depth.

Only CD45RO-negative cells positively selected for CCR7 counted as naive CD8 cells, so terminally differentiated effector memory CD45RA+ cells were excluded. As regards this clone: Its antigen is undetermined.

Sequenced by immunoSEQ multiplex PCR; TCRdb stores in-frame clones only, minus some. The sample shows about 2 million clones, roughly 94% of them seen only once. This receptor was taken from a man aged 18 to 30 in good health. The sequencing input was naive CD8+ T cells sorted from blood.

The CDR3 protein is CASSGLRDRGLAEAFF. The CDR3 DNA reads TGTGCCAGCAGCGGTCTCCGGGACAGGGGATTGGCTGAAGCTTTCTTT. The gene calls are TRBV9 and TRBJ1-1; 10 bases align to TRBD1. V shed 3 bases and J 6 bases; nucleotides not matched to a gene: 11. The CDR3 runs to 16 residues. Per the germline V gene, CDR1 is SGDLS and CDR2 is YYNGEE.